This section outlines one T cell receptor (beta chain) sequence together with its context. These data originate in a study of blood T cell repertoires in COVID-19. Clones were sequenced by immunoSEQ multiplex PCR, and TCRdb holds only the in-frame ones, with some missing. The sample carries some 150,000 clones, 80% recorded once. Germline values: CDR1 SGHTS, CDR2 YDEGEE. The CDR3 contains 14 residues. V shed 0 bases and J shed 3 bases, with 10 bases lying between them. This chain links TRBV5-8 with TRBJ2-7, with D tentatively TRBD2 (6 bases). Sequencing was done on a sample of peripheral blood. The TCR comes from a man in his sixties with active or convalescent COVID-19. The CDR3, as DNA: TGTGCCAGCAGCTTGGCCCTGGGGGGCTACGAGCAGTACTTC. This encodes CASSLALGGYEQYF.